Each of the 28 T cell receptor beta chains below was sequenced from the same sample in a study of tissue T cells after allogeneic stem cell transplantation. Assay: immunoSEQ multiplex PCR; the TCRdb copy retains only in-frame clones and omits some. The sample lists about 26,000 clones; 91% were seen once. The sample consisted of blood, taken before transplantation. The source is a male donor at least 60 years old who later had graft-versus-host disease after an allogeneic stem cell transplant.

The CDR3 region has the DNA TGCGCCAGCAGCCAAGATCGGGACAGACTCACAGATACGCAGTATTTT. This encodes CASSQDRDRLTDTQYF. The chain uses TRBV4-1 and TRBJ2-3; 7 nucleotides match TRBD1. Germline assignment: CDR1 MGHRA and CDR2 YSYEKL. The CDR3 sequence is 16 residues long. Germline trimming cut 0 bases from V and 2 bases from J; bases unmatched to any gene: 5.

The chain carries TRBV5-4 and TRBJ2-1; weak D call: TRBD2 (6 bases). V lost 0 bases to trimming and J lost 8 bases, with 15 bases between them. The CDR3 contains 15 residues. Germline loops: CDR1 SGHNT, CDR2 YYREEE (reference sequence). The CDR3 reads CASSLGGRGGDEQFF. CDR3 coding DNA: TGTGCCAGCAGCTTGGGGGGACGCGGAGGGGATGAGCAGTTCTTC.

V and J are TRBV3-1 (or the pseudogene TRBV3-2) and TRBJ1-5; no reliable D call. CDR3 length: 13 amino acids. V lost 3 bases and J lost 5, with 8 bases in between. Germline CDR1 and CDR2: LGHDT and YNNKEL (reference sequence). DNA of the CDR3: TGTGCCAGCAGCCATGATCTATATCAGCCCCAGCATTTT. Protein sequence: CASSHDLYQPQHF.

This clone has more than one count but fewer than ten. The V and J genes are TRBV5-1 and TRBJ2-7; D is unresolved. V was trimmed by 1 base and J by 3 bases, leaving 14 bases between them. The CDR3 extends over 15 amino acids. The germline V gene has CDR1 SGHRS and CDR2 YFSETQ. CDR3 in DNA: TGCGCCAGCAGCTTGAGGCCGGGTAGTGTCTACGAGCAGTACTTC. This encodes CASSLRPGSVYEQYF.

This chain links TRBV14 with TRBJ2-1; D call uncertain. The CDR3 length is 14 residues. Trimming removed 5 bases from V and 0 bases from J, with 8 bases in between. The germline V gene has CDR1 SGHDN and CDR2 FVKESK. CDR3 nucleotides: TGTGCCAGCAGCAGATGGAGCTCCTACAATGAGCAGTTCTTC. Its translation is CASSRWSSYNEQFF.

The chain employs TRBV28 and TRBJ2-7; D possibly corresponds to TRBD1 (5 bases). The V end was cut by 4 bases, the J end by 5 bases, with 18 bases between. Germline V gives CDR1 MDHEN, CDR2 SYDVKM. The CDR3 extends over 15 amino acids. DNA for the CDR3: TGTGCCAGCAGTTCGCCCCCCGTGGGGCCTGACGAGCAGTACTTC. This codes for CASSSPPVGPDEQYF.

This clone was recorded only once. The chain couples TRBV5-1 to TRBJ2-3, with 10 nucleotides matching TRBD2. The CDR3 is 15 residues long. J lost 1 base, V lost 7 bases, and 6 bases had no gene match. CDR1 SGHRS and CDR2 YFSETQ come from the germline V gene. The CDR3 DNA reads as TGCGCCAGCTGGGCTAGCGGGGGAGGCACAGATACGCAGTATTTT. Translation gives CASWASGGGTDTQYF.

The chain employs TRBV6-1 and TRBJ1-6; D is perhaps TRBD1 (5 bases). CDR3 length: 17 residues. V shed 2 bases and J shed 9 bases, with 20 bases lying between them. Germline assignment: CDR1 MNHNS and CDR2 SASEGT. The CDR3 region has the DNA TGTGCCAGCAGTGAAAGGACATGGGGGTTAACGATTTCACCCCTCCACTTT. Protein: CASSERTWGLTISPLHF.

The chain links TRBV7-2 to TRBJ2-3, with 9 bases fitting TRBD2. Germline CDR1 reads SGHTA; CDR2 reads FQGNSA. The ends lost 1 base at V and 10 bases at J; junction bases unmatched: 3. This CDR3 is 13 amino acids long. The CDR3 spells CASSLGGLAPQYF. Here the CDR3 DNA reads TGTGCCAGCAGCTTAGGGGGACTAGCCCCGCAGTATTTT.

This clone came up a few times. J is TRBJ2-5 and V is TRBV5-1, with D unclear. Germline CDR1 is SGHRS and CDR2 is YFSETQ. The CDR3 loop spans 13 amino acids. With 9 bases removed from V and 0 bases from J, the gap between germline ends came to 12 bases. CDR3 in amino acids: CATSVLNQETQYF. The CDR3 DNA sequence: TGCGCCACCTCGGTCCTAAACCAAGAGACCCAGTACTTC.

The genes are TRBV5-1 and TRBJ2-1; D is ambiguous. Germline-derived CDR1 and CDR2 are SGHRS and YFSETQ. V dropped 0 bases and J dropped 1 base, with 8 bases sitting between them. The CDR3 extends over 15 amino acids. The CDR3 sequence is CASSLAQSSYNEQFF. CDR3 coding DNA: TGCGCCAGCAGCTTGGCTCAGTCTTCCTACAATGAGCAGTTCTTC.

The V and J genes are TRBV4-1 and TRBJ2-1; 8 bases match TRBD2. The CDR3 has 15 residues. The V gene end was trimmed by 0 bases and the J gene end by 5 bases; junction bases not matched to a gene: 3. Germline CDR1 is MGHRA and CDR2 is YSYEKL. The CDR3 loop reads CASSQDGRENNEQFF. The CDR3 nucleotides read TGCGCCAGCAGCCAAGACGGGAGGGAAAACAATGAGCAGTTCTTC.

The chain joins TRBV12-3 or TRBV12-4 to TRBJ1-2; D is ambiguous. Trimming removed 7 bases from V and 3 bases from J, with 6 bases in between. This CDR3 is built from 11 residues. The DNA for the CDR3 is TGTGCCAGCACAGATTACTATGGCTACACCTTC. Translated, it gives CASTDYYGYTF.

This chain links TRBV5-4 with TRBJ2-2; D is unresolved. CDR3 length equals 16 residues. Germline values: CDR1 SGHNT, CDR2 YYREEE (reference sequence). The V gene lost 4 bases and the J gene lost 0 bases, with 13 bases spanning the gap. CDR3 protein: CASSPAASPNTGELFF. The CDR3, as DNA: TGTGCCAGCAGCCCTGCGGCATCACCGAACACCGGGGAGCTGTTTTTT. Full variable domain (outside the CDR3, taken from reference TRBV5-4 and TRBJ2-2): ETGVTQSPTHLIKTRGQQVTLRCSSQSGHNTVSWYQQALGQGPQFIFQYYREEENGRGNFPPRFSGLQFPNYSSELNVNALELDDSALYLCASSPAASPNTGELFFGEGSRLTVL.

The chain has TRBV2 and TRBJ1-5; 8 bases line up with TRBD1. Germline loops: CDR1 SNHLY, CDR2 FYNNEI. The CDR3 totals 14 residues. V was clipped by 4 bases and J by 5 bases; unmatched bases: 4. The CDR3 nucleotides read TGTGCCAGCAGTGTCCAGGGGGCGCATCAGCCCCAGCATTTT. The encoded protein is CASSVQGAHQPQHF.

V and J are TRBV19 and TRBJ1-3; 7 bases are a match to TRBD1. The CDR3 contains 16 residues. J gave up 0 bases and V 5 bases, and 7 bases lay outside the gene matches. The V gene's germline CDR1 is LNHDA and CDR2 SQIVND (reference sequence). This CDR3 is CASSSGQASSGNTIYF. Written as DNA, the CDR3 is TGTGCCAGTAGTTCAGGACAGGCCAGCTCTGGAAACACCATATATTTT. Variable domain in full (rest from reference TRBV19 and TRBJ1-3): DGGITQSPKYLFRKEGQNVTLSCEQNLNHDAMYWYRQDPGQGLRLIYYSQIVNDFQKGDIAEGYSVSREKKESFPLTVTSAQKNPTAFYLCASSSGQASSGNTIYFGEGSWLTVV.

The genes are TRBV3-1 (or the pseudogene TRBV3-2) and TRBJ1-4, with D uncertain. Trimming took 1 base from V and 2 from J, leaving 11 bases between them. The V gene's germline CDR1 is LGHDT and CDR2 YNNKEL (reference sequence). The CDR3 is made up of 16 amino acids. The CDR3 bases are TGTGCCAGCAGCCAAGGTTTTACGGTCACTAATGAAAAACTGTTTTTT. Protein product: CASSQGFTVTNEKLFF.

V gene TRBV7-2 combines with J gene TRBJ2-7; 10 positions match TRBD2. V was pared by 0 bases and J by 4 bases, with 6 bases of the junction left unmatched. Looked up from germline, CDR1 is SGHTA and CDR2 is FQGNSA. The CDR3 sequence is 16 residues long. The CDR3 DNA follows: TGTGCCAGCAGCTTAGCGAGGAGCGGGAGGGGGTACGAGCAGTACTTC. Translation gives CASSLARSGRGYEQYF.

The chain employs TRBV7-9 and TRBJ1-1, with 7 bases lining up with TRBD1. The V gene's germline CDR1 is SEHNR and CDR2 FQNEAQ (reference sequence). Losses at the gene ends were 5 bases for V and 5 bases for J; bases not matched to a gene: 8. This CDR3 region has 14 residues. CDR3 coding DNA: TGTGCCAGCAGCCCGCGGACAGGAGGAACTGAAGCTTTCTTT. Encoded protein: CASSPRTGGTEAFF.

The CDR3 spells CATRTGRGGELFF. The DNA for the CDR3 is TGCGCCACCCGGACAGGGAGAGGCGGGGAGCTGTTTTTT. The rearrangement links TRBV5-1 to TRBJ2-2; the match to TRBD1 covers 8 bases. With 9 bases clipped from V and 7 bases from J, the junction kept 8 bases outside the gene matches. The CDR3 covers 13 residues. Germline V lookup: CDR1 SGHRS, CDR2 YFSETQ.

The gene calls are TRBV6-5 and TRBJ2-3; D not certain. V was trimmed by 2 bases and J by 7 bases, leaving 4 bases between them. This CDR3 comprises 11 residues. CDR1 and CDR2 (germline): MNHEY, SVGAGI. As DNA, the CDR3 is TGTGCCAGCAGTTACCATTATACGCAGTATTTT. Encoded protein: CASSYHYTQYF.

This chain joins TRBV14 and TRBJ2-5, with no clear D. CDR1 is SGHDN and CDR2 is FVKESK in the germline V gene. V gave up 1 base and J gave up 5 bases, with 8 bases separating them. This CDR3 has 13 residues. This chain's CDR3 is CASSQGPRETQYF. The DNA for the CDR3 is TGTGCCAGCAGCCAAGGCCCGAGGGAGACCCAGTACTTC.

As regards this clone: One end of the junction varies from germline; a read error may be responsible. CDR3 sequence: CASLPQGPYGYTF. The CDR3 region has the DNA TGTGCCAGCTTACCACAGGGGCCCTATGGCTACACCTTC. The chain combines TRBV18 with TRBJ1-2; 7 bases fit TRBD1. The CDR3 extends over 13 amino acids. CDR1 and CDR2 (germline): KGHSH, LQKENI.

J is TRBJ1-2 and V is TRBV4-1; tentatively, D is TRBD1 (6 bases). Trimming took off 1 base at V and 6 bases at J, with 9 bases between the two ends. The CDR3 is 13 amino acids. Germline V gene sequence: CDR1 MGHRA, CDR2 YSYEKL. The CDR3 loop reads CASSQGRGDGYTF. The CDR3 region has the DNA TGCGCCAGCAGCCAAGGAAGGGGGGATGGCTACACCTTC.

This sequence joins TRBV6-5 and TRBJ2-7, with TRBD1 matching 8 bases. Trimming removed 8 bases from V and 3 bases from J; junction bases left unmatched: 9. From germline, CDR1 is MNHEY and CDR2 SVGAGI. The CDR3 consists of 14 residues. CDR3 nucleotides: TGTGCCAGCGAGGGGGCGACAGGGGTCTACGAGCAGTACTTC. This encodes CASEGATGVYEQYF.

The chain has TRBV5-1 and TRBJ2-7; TRBD1 is a possible D gene (6 bases). Germline loops: CDR1 SGHRS, CDR2 YFSETQ. V lost 4 bases and J 2 bases, leaving 16 bases between the germline ends. CDR3 length equals 15 residues. This CDR3 reads CASSQLGAPAYEQYF. DNA for the CDR3: TGCGCCAGCAGCCAGCTGGGGGCCCCTGCCTACGAGCAGTACTTC.

The rearrangement joins TRBV2 to TRBJ2-7; 13 bases align to TRBD2. J lost 7 bases, V lost 7 bases, and 4 bases had no gene match. The CDR3 contains 13 residues. Germline loops: CDR1 SNHLY, CDR2 FYNNEI. DNA for the CDR3: TGTGCCAGCACTGGACTAGCGGGGGTAGAGCAGTACTTC. It translates to CASTGLAGVEQYF.

J is TRBJ1-4 and V is TRBV10-1, with D possibly matching TRBD1 (6 bases). V lost 4 bases to trimming and J lost 4 bases, with 22 bases between them. This CDR3 has 18 residues. Looked up from germline, CDR1 is WNHNN and CDR2 is SYGVQD (reference sequence). The CDR3 sequence is CASSGTGTSEFLNEKLFF. The DNA of the CDR3 is TGCGCCAGCAGTGGGACCGGGACATCGGAATTCCTTAATGAAAAACTGTTTTTT.